This T cell receptor beta chain was recorded in a study of T cell repertoires in cytomegalovirus infection. Germline V gene lookup returns CDR1 SEHNR and CDR2 FQNEAQ (reference sequence). The V and J ends lost 5 bases and 11 bases respectively, with 16 bases between them. The CDR3 runs to 13 residues. From the reads, TCRdb called clonotypes with MiXCR, one entry per CDR3 protein. The table has about 740,000 distinct CDR3 sequences, approximately 34% seen once. The chain joins TRBV7-9 to TRBJ2-1; D gene unclear. Source material: PBMCs. This TCR came from a human donor in good health (CMV status not recorded). Some clones in this sample may be carry-over from other donors' samples. CDR3 sequence (DNA): TGTGCCAGCAGCGGCGTGGGGTTCGGGCAGCAGTTCTTC. Its translation is CASSGVGFGQQFF. Filled out from reference TRBV7-9 and TRBJ2-1, the complete variable domain reads DTGVSQNPRHKITKRGQNVTFRCDPISEHNRLYWYRQTLGQGPEFLTYFQNEAQLEKSRLLSDRFSAERPKGSFSTLEIQRTEQGDSAMYLCASSGVGFGQQFFGPGTRLTVL.